This passage covers 17 T cell receptor beta chains from one sample sequenced in a study of blood T cell repertoires in COVID-19. The table came from immunoSEQ multiplex PCR; TCRdb's copy has only in-frame clones and leaves some out. In the table there are about 70,000 clones, around 87% of which are singletons. Material for sequencing was peripheral blood. These receptors all stem from a woman younger than 35 with acute or convalescent COVID-19.

This chain connects TRBV29-1 to TRBJ1-1; maybe TRBD1 (6 bases). Per germline, CDR1 SQVTM and CDR2 ANQGSEA. CDR3 length: 14 residues. Trimming stripped 3 bases from V and 7 bases from J, with 18 bases between. CDR3 loop: CSVDVGGAPGEAFF. The CDR3 DNA is TGCAGCGTTGATGTCGGGGGGGCGCCGGGTGAAGCTTTCTTT.

This sequence joins TRBV27 and TRBJ1-1; tentatively, D is TRBD1 (6 bases). The CDR3 extends over 14 amino acids. V gave up 6 bases and J gave up 5 bases, with 16 bases separating them. Germline V gene data show CDR1 as MNHEY and CDR2 as SMNVEV (reference sequence). The CDR3 sequence: CASRGHPSRTEAFF. The CDR3 bases are TGTGCCAGCAGGGGACATCCTTCTAGAACTGAAGCTTTCTTT.

This clone was counted between two and nine times. The chain combines TRBV24-1 with TRBJ1-1, with 8 bases matching TRBD1. Germline V gives CDR1 KGHDR, CDR2 SFDVKD. This CDR3 has 12 residues. After removal of 4 bases from V and 11 bases from J, the junction contained 5 bases not matched to a gene. The CDR3 is CATSDRQGSAFF. The CDR3 nucleotides read TGTGCCACCAGTGACCGACAGGGGTCGGCTTTCTTT.

A few counts support this clone. The rearrangement links TRBV7-2 to TRBJ2-2, with D possibly being TRBD2 (5 bases). Deletions cut 2 bases from V and 1 base from J, with 8 bases between. This CDR3 has 15 amino acids. Per the germline V gene, CDR1 is SGHTA and CDR2 is FQGNSA. CDR3 in DNA: TGTGCCAGCAGCTTACAGAGCGGGAACACCGGGGAGCTGTTTTTT. As protein: CASSLQSGNTGELFF.

The CDR3 is CASSLDRGGANYGYTF. The CDR3 DNA sequence: TGCGCCAGCAGCTTGGATCGGGGTGGGGCTAACTATGGCTACACCTTC. The rearrangement links TRBV5-1 to TRBJ1-2; D is ambiguous. CDR1 and CDR2 from the germline V gene are SGHRS and YFSETQ. Trimming took off 0 bases at V and 0 bases at J, with 12 bases between the two ends. This CDR3 has 16 residues.

The rearrangement uses TRBV6-6 and TRBJ1-2, with D perhaps matching TRBD1 (5 bases). Germline-derived CDR1 and CDR2 are MNHNY and SVGAGI (reference sequence). The CDR3 totals 14 residues. The V and J ends lost 4 bases and 4 bases respectively, with 13 bases between them. The CDR3 DNA reads TGTGCCAGCAGTTGGGAGGGGCTGAGCTATGGCTACACCTTC. Translation: CASSWEGLSYGYTF.

This clone was recorded only once. V usage is TRBV5-1 and J usage is TRBJ1-1, with 7 nucleotides matching TRBD1. Germline V CDR1 and CDR2: SGHRS, YFSETQ. The V gene end was trimmed by 4 bases and the J gene end by 4 bases; junction bases not matched to a gene: 10. This CDR3 has 15 residues. This CDR3 is CASSTRQGLGTEAFF. The CDR3 nucleotides are TGCGCCAGCAGCACCCGACAGGGCCTTGGCACTGAAGCTTTCTTT.

The chain uses TRBV29-1 and TRBJ2-1; D gene ambiguous. V gave up 5 bases and J gave up 4 bases, with 9 bases separating them. This CDR3 contains 12 residues. CDR1 is SQVTM, CDR2 ANQGSEA, per germline. CDR3 nucleotide sequence: TGCAGCGTTAACGACTTATACAATGAGCAGTTCTTC. This encodes CSVNDLYNEQFF.

The chain is built from TRBV14 and TRBJ2-7; perhaps TRBD1 as D (7 bases). Deletions cut 3 bases from V and 7 bases from J, with 19 bases between. This CDR3 is built from 15 residues. Germline CDR1 reads SGHDN; CDR2 reads FVKESK. CDR3 amino acids: CASSQGGQVLQEQYF. CDR3 DNA sequence: TGTGCCAGCAGCCAGGGAGGACAGGTATTGCAGGAGCAGTACTTC. The complete variable domain, with remaining parts taken from reference TRBV14 and TRBJ2-7, reads EAGVTQFPSHSVIEKGQTVTLRCDPISGHDNLYWYRRVMGKEIKFLLHFVKESKQDESGMPNNRFLAERTGGTYSTLKVQPAELEDSGVYFCASSQGGQVLQEQYFGPGTRLTVT.

The rearrangement uses TRBV5-1 and TRBJ1-4; D is unclear. The V end was cut by 5 bases, the J end by 4 bases, with 9 bases between. This CDR3 is built from 13 residues. CDR1 and CDR2 (germline): SGHRS, YFSETQ. The CDR3 spells CASRAAFNEKLFF. CDR3 bases: TGCGCCAGCAGAGCCGCTTTTAATGAAAAACTGTTTTTT.

This chain uses TRBV4-3 with TRBJ1-2; 8 nucleotides line up with TRBD1. V shed 0 bases and J 6 bases; nucleotides not matched to a gene: 6. The germline V gene encodes CDR1 LGHNA and CDR2 YSLEER. CDR3 length: 15 amino acids. In nucleotides, the CDR3 is TGCGCCAGCAGCCAAGATTCCGGGACAGGACATGGCTACACCTTC. Encoded protein: CASSQDSGTGHGYTF.

The chain combines TRBV29-1 with TRBJ1-1, with unresolved D. CDR1 is SQVTM and CDR2 is ANQGSEA in the germline V gene. This CDR3 region has 12 residues. V lost 2 bases, J lost 2 bases, and 6 bases lay in between. The CDR3 protein is CSVESGNTEAFF. CDR3 bases: TGCAGCGTTGAATCGGGTAACACTGAAGCTTTCTTT.

The chain couples TRBV11-2 to TRBJ1-1, with D maybe TRBD1 (6 bases). The CDR3 consists of 12 residues. V dropped 8 bases and J dropped 6 bases, with 13 bases sitting between them. Germline-derived CDR1 and CDR2 are SGHAT and FQNNGV. This CDR3 reads CASSGGGPEAFF. The CDR3 DNA reads as TGTGCCAGCTCGGGAGGGGGACCTGAAGCTTTCTTT.

V is TRBV4-2 and J is TRBJ2-7; tentatively, D is TRBD2 (7 bases). Germline V gives CDR1 LGHNA, CDR2 YNFKEQ. The V end lost 2 bases, the J end lost 4 bases, and 18 bases lay between the germline ends. The CDR3 covers 16 residues. The CDR3 region is CASSQSTGGAAYEQYF. The CDR3 DNA reads as TGTGCCAGCAGCCAATCCACGGGGGGCGCAGCGTACGAGCAGTACTTC.

This chain connects TRBV5-1 to TRBJ2-3, with D possibly matching TRBD1 (5 bases). V gave up 0 bases and J gave up 0 bases, with 11 bases separating them. Germline loops: CDR1 SGHRS, CDR2 YFSETQ. The CDR3 spans 16 residues. CDR3 in amino acids: CASSLVYSGSTDTQYF. As DNA, the CDR3 is TGCGCCAGCAGCTTGGTTTACTCAGGGAGCACAGATACGCAGTATTTT.

The chain links TRBV15 to TRBJ1-5, with 7 bases fitting TRBD1. This CDR3 comprises 16 residues. The V gene's germline CDR1 is LNHNV and CDR2 YYDKDF (reference sequence). Trimming at V came to 9 bases and at J to 1 base, leaving 12 bases not matched to a gene. CDR3 in amino acids: CATRDSSQGSNQPQHF. The CDR3 coding sequence is TGTGCCACGAGGGACAGCTCCCAGGGGAGCAATCAGCCCCAGCATTTT.

The V and J genes are TRBV29-1 and TRBJ2-1, with D unresolved. Germline CDR1 reads SQVTM; CDR2 reads ANQGSEA. V gave up 5 bases and J gave up 7 bases, with 9 bases separating them. CDR3 size: 11 residues. The CDR3 region is CSVKVVNEQFF. The DNA for the CDR3 is TGCAGCGTTAAAGTAGTAAATGAGCAGTTCTTC.